Shown below are 15 T cell receptor beta chains from a single sample sequenced in a study of T cell repertoires in cytomegalovirus infection. What these receptors recognize is not known. TCRdb independently ran MiXCR on the reads; one entry per CDR3 protein. The repertoire holds about 770,000 distinct CDR3 sequences, with around 29% as singletons. Source: cultured CD8+ T cells from PBMCs, taken from culture after CMV antigen stimulation. Every receptor here comes from a human donor in good health (CMV status not recorded). Some clones in this sample may be carry-over from other donors' samples.

The chain has TRBV19 and TRBJ1-5; 10 bases line up with TRBD1. This CDR3 spans 15 amino acids. The germline V gene has CDR1 LNHDA and CDR2 SQIVND (reference sequence). V was pared by 1 base and J by 7 bases, with 4 bases of the junction left unmatched. The CDR3 here is CASSIGQGASQPQHF. Here the CDR3 DNA reads TGTGCCAGTAGTATAGGACAGGGGGCCAGCCAGCCCCAGCATTTT.

The chain links TRBV20-1 to TRBJ2-5; a possible D gene is TRBD1 (6 bases). Trimming left V 6 bases short and J 0 bases short, with 17 bases between. CDR1 is DFQATT and CDR2 is SNEGSKA in the germline V gene (reference sequence). The CDR3 is 15 amino acids. CDR3 DNA sequence: TGCAGTGCAGAGCCCGGGACACAACACCAAGAGACCCAGTACTTC. Its translation is CSAEPGTQHQETQYF.

The V call is TRBV6-5, the J call TRBJ2-5, with 11 positions matching TRBD2. CDR3 length: 17 amino acids. The germline V gene has CDR1 MNHEY and CDR2 SVGAGI. V gave up 2 bases and J gave up 2 bases; unmatched junction bases: 7. The chain's CDR3 is CASSYTLASGGQETQYF. Written as DNA, the CDR3 is TGTGCCAGCAGTTACACGTTGGCTAGCGGGGGGCAAGAGACCCAGTACTTC.

This clonotype was counted between two and nine times. The chain is built from TRBV6-2 or TRBV6-3 and TRBJ2-7, with D unresolved. Germline V gene data show CDR1 as MNHEY and CDR2 as SVGEGT. V lost 5 bases to trimming and J lost 7 bases, with 15 bases between them. The CDR3 covers 13 residues. The CDR3, as DNA: TGTGCCAGCAGTCCCGGAGTAGGGCGGGAGCAGTACGTC. Encoded protein: CASSPGVGREQYV.

This chain joins TRBV10-2 and TRBJ2-5, with D uncertain. Germline values: CDR1 WSHSY, CDR2 SAAADI. The CDR3 is 14 amino acids. The V and J ends lost 10 bases and 4 bases respectively, with 19 bases between them. The CDR3 spells CATQPGSQRETQYF. DNA of the CDR3: TGCGCCACCCAACCTGGGTCTCAGCGAGAGACCCAGTACTTC.

The chain recombines TRBV27 with TRBJ2-1, with D maybe TRBD1 (5 bases). V was trimmed by 8 bases and J by 4 bases, leaving 12 bases between them. The V gene's germline CDR1 is MNHEY and CDR2 SMNVEV (reference sequence). The CDR3 contains 13 residues. CDR3 sequence: CASQTDLYNEQFF. As DNA, the CDR3 is TGTGCCAGCCAGACAGACTTATACAATGAGCAGTTCTTC.

This clonotype came up a few times. The J gene is TRBJ2-7, the V gene TRBV6-2 or TRBV6-3; no definite D call. Trimming cost V 2 bases and J 3 bases, with 8 bases left between them. The germline CDR1 and CDR2 sequences are MNHEY and SVGEGT. The CDR3 contains 13 residues. The CDR3 DNA sequence: TGTGCCAGCAGTTACAGCGACGGCTACGAGCAGTACGTC. It yields the protein CASSYSDGYEQYV.

This rearrangement joins TRBV20-1 to TRBJ1-5, with D unclear. The germline CDR1 and CDR2 sequences are DFQATT and SNEGSKA (reference sequence). The CDR3 totals 16 residues. V was pared by 6 bases and J by 1 base, with 19 bases between. The CDR3 loop reads CSALPRRHESNQPQHF. Here the CDR3 DNA reads TGCAGTGCCCTACCAAGGAGACATGAAAGCAATCAGCCCCAGCATTTT.

This chain links TRBV4-3 with TRBJ1-4; D uncertain. This CDR3 has 16 amino acids. V was cut by 0 bases and J by 3 bases, with 11 bases left in between. CDR1 and CDR2 (germline): LGHNA, YSLEER. In DNA form, the CDR3 reads TGCGCCAGCAGCCAAGATATCACGGGTCCTAATGAAAAACTGTTTTTT. This gives the protein CASSQDITGPNEKLFF.

This clonotype was seen more than once but under ten times. At one of its ends the junction is not consistent with the germline gene, which may arise from a read error. The chain couples TRBV7-6 to TRBJ2-6; D call uncertain. Per the germline V gene, CDR1 is SGHVS and CDR2 is FNYEAQ. The CDR3 is made up of 17 amino acids. In DNA, the CDR3 is TGTGCTAGCAGCTTAGGTCCCCGGGTCTCTGGGGCCAACGTCCTGACTTTC. Protein: CASSLGPRVSGANVLTF.

V usage is TRBV6-1 and J usage is TRBJ2-1; D tentatively reads TRBD1 or TRBD2 (6 bases each). The CDR3 is made up of 15 amino acids. Deletions cut 6 bases from V and 7 bases from J, with 19 bases between. Germline V CDR1 and CDR2: MNHNS, SASEGT. CDR3 protein: CASSQGAEGGNEQFF. For the CDR3, the DNA is TGTGCCAGCAGCCAAGGGGCCGAAGGGGGGAATGAGCAGTTCTTC.

This clonotype has at least ten counts. This chain connects TRBV19 to TRBJ2-5; 8 bases fit TRBD2. The junction had 12 bases not matched to a gene; V was cut back by 6 bases and J by 3 bases. This CDR3 contains 16 residues. CDR1 and CDR2 (germline): LNHDA, SQIVND (reference sequence). The CDR3 DNA reads as TGTGCCAGTAGAGCGATAAGCGGGGGTCAGGAAGAGACCCAGTACTTC. Its translation is CASRAISGGQEETQYF.

This clonotype was counted only a few times. V is TRBV7-6 and J is TRBJ1-1, with D tentatively TRBD1 (5 bases). CDR1 is SGHVS, CDR2 FNYEAQ, per germline. Trimming removed 5 bases from V and 4 bases from J, with 17 bases in between. This CDR3 comprises 15 residues. CDR3 nucleotides: TGTGCCAGCAGCGCCCCACAGGATCTGAGCACTGAAGCTTTCTTT. Protein sequence: CASSAPQDLSTEAFF.

A remark on this clonotype: A much larger clone differs by one base, so this may be a read error. The chain carries TRBV27 and TRBJ1-1; D gene ambiguous. The CDR3 sequence is 12 residues long. From germline, CDR1 is MNHEY and CDR2 SMNVEV (reference sequence). V lost 5 bases to trimming and J lost 1 base, with 5 bases between them. The CDR3 DNA is TGTGCCAGCAGTAAACCGAACACTGAAGCTTTCTTT. As protein: CASSKPNTEAFF.

The chain carries TRBV5-1 and TRBJ1-1; D possibly corresponds to TRBD1 (5 bases). The CDR3 extends over 17 amino acids. The V end was cut by 5 bases, the J end by 0 bases, with 20 bases between. The germline gives CDR1 SGHRS, CDR2 YFSETQ. CDR3 in amino acids: CASSSYPGTDMNTEAFF. The CDR3 DNA follows: TGCGCCAGCAGTTCCTACCCTGGGACTGATATGAACACTGAAGCTTTCTTT.